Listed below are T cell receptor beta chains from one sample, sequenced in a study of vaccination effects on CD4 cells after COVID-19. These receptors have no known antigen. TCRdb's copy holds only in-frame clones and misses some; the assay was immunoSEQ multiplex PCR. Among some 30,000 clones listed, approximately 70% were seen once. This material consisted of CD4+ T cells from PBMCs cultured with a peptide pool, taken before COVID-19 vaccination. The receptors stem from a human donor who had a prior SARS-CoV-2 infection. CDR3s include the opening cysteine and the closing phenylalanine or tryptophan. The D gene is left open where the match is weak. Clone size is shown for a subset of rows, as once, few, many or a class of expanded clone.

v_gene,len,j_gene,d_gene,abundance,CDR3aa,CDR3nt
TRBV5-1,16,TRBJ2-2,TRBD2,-,CASSPQLAGNTGELFF,TGCGCCAGCAGCCCCCAGCTAGCGGGGAACACCGGGGAGCTGTTTTTT
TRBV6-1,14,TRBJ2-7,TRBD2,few,CASTFGTSSYEQYF,TGTGCCAGCACCTTCGGGACTAGCTCCTACGAGCAGTACTTC
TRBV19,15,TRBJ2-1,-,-,CASSTDLSSYNEQFF,TGTGCCAGTAGTACCGACTTAAGCTCCTACAATGAGCAGTTCTTC
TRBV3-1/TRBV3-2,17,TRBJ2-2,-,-,CASSGLGLPMGTGELFF,TGTGCCAGCAGCGGCCTTGGTCTCCCCATGGGGACCGGGGAGCTGTTTTTT
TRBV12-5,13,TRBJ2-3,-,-,CASGLAGGRGKYF,TGTGCTAGTGGTTTGGCCGGAGGTAGGGGGAAGTATTTT
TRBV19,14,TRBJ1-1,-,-,CASSMAWGDTEAFF,TGTGCCAGTAGTATGGCGTGGGGAGACACTGAAGCTTTCTTT
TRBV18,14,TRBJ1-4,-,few,CASSPTGIGEKLFF,TGTGCCAGCTCACCAACGGGGATTGGTGAAAAACTGTTTTTT
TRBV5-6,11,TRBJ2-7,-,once,CASSLLGVQYF,TGTGCCAGCAGCTTACTCGGAGTGCAGTACTTC
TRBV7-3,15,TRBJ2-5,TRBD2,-,CASSPGLAGAETQYF,TGTGCCAGCAGCCCTGGACTAGCGGGAGCCGAGACCCAGTACTTC
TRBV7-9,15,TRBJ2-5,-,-,CASSIGRGGRETQYF,TGTGCCAGCAGCATTGGGAGGGGGGGACGGGAGACCCAGTACTTC
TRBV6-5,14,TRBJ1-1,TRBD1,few,CASSSRQGYAEAFF,TGTGCCAGCAGTTCCCGACAGGGTTACGCTGAAGCTTTCTTT
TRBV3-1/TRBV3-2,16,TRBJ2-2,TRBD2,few,CASSLLAGGFTGELFF,TGTGCCAGCAGCCTTCTAGCGGGAGGGTTCACCGGGGAGCTGTTTTTT
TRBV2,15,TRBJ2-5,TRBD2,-,CASSGPSGRRETQYF,TGTGCCAGCAGTGGTCCTAGCGGGAGAAGAGAGACCCAGTACTTC
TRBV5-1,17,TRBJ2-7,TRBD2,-,CASSLAQASGLPGEQYF,TGCGCCAGCAGCTTGGCCCAGGCTAGCGGCCTACCGGGGGAGCAGTACTTC
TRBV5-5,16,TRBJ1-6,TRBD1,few,CASSLRPGQGVSPLHF,TGTGCCAGCAGCTTGCGCCCCGGACAGGGGGTTTCACCCCTCCACTTT
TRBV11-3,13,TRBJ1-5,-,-,CASSLGGAQPQHF,TGTGCCAGCAGCTTAGGGGGGGCCCAGCCCCAGCATTTT
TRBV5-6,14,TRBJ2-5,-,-,CASSQGGGGETQYF,TGTGCCAGCAGCCAAGGGGGGGGCGGGGAGACCCAGTACTTC
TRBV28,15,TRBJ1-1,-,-,CASRSPGSMNTEAFF,TGTGCCAGCAGATCTCCCGGGAGTATGAACACTGAAGCTTTCTTT
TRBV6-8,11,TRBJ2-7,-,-,CASRRRNEQYF,TGTGCCAGCAGACGCAGAAACGAGCAGTACTTC